The T cell receptor (beta chain) under discussion was sequenced for a study of T cells in tumors after PD-1 blockade. For the study at large: Prior checkpoint blockade, systemic immunosuppressant use, or anti-cancer therapy within 4 weeks excluded patients.

Using immunoSEQ multiplex PCR, the repertoire was profiled, and TCRdb retains in-frame clones only, with some absent. The table records fewer than 9,000 clones, approximately 70% of them present only once. This clone was observed a handful of times. As yet, its antigen is unknown. Points from the study as a whole: Roughly two fifths of tumor TCR clonotypes were also found in blood. Two pre-treatment samples showed no clonal replacement between them.

The germline gives CDR1 SGHRS, CDR2 YFSETQ. The germline V and J ends were trimmed by 4 bases and 0 bases, with 12 bases remaining between them. This CDR3 has 15 amino acids. The receptor was derived from a human donor with basal cell carcinoma. The specimen comprised tumor tissue, sampled after anti-PD-1 treatment. This chain joins TRBV5-1 and TRBJ2-3; D unclear. The CDR3 DNA reads as TGCGCCAGCAGCACTGACGGGCTTAGCACAGATACGCAGTATTTT. Translating it yields CASSTDGLSTDTQYF.